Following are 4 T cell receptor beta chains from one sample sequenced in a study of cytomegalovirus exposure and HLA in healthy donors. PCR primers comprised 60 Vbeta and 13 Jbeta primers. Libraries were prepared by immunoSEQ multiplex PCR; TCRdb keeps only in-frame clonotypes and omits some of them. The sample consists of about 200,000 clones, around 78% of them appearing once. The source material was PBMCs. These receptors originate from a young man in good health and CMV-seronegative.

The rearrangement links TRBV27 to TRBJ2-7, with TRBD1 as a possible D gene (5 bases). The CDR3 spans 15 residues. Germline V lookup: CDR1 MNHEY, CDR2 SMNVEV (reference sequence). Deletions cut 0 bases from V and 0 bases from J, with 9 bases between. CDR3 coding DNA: TGTGCCAGCAGTTTATCGATTCAGGGCTCCTACGAGCAGTACTTC. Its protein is CASSLSIQGSYEQYF.

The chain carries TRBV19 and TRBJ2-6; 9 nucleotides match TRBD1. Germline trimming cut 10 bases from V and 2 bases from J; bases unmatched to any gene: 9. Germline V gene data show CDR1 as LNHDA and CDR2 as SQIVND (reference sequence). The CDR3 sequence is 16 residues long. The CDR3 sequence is CATRTGDIAGANVLTF. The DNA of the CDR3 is TGTGCCACCCGGACAGGGGACATAGCTGGGGCCAACGTCCTGACTTTC.

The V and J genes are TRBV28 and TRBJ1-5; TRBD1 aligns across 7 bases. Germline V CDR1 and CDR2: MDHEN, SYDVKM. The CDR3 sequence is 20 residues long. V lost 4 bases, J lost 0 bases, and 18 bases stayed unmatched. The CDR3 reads CASSSNRRDSPLYSNQPQHF. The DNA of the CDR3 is TGTGCCAGCAGTTCAAACCGACGGGACAGTCCCCTTTATAGCAATCAGCCCCAGCATTTT.

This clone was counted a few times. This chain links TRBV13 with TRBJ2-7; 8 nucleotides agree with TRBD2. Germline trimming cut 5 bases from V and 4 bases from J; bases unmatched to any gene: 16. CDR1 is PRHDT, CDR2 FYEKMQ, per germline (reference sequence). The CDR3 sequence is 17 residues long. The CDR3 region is CASSPQLRAGVSYEQYF. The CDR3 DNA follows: TGTGCCAGCAGCCCCCAACTCCGAGCGGGAGTTAGTTACGAGCAGTACTTC.